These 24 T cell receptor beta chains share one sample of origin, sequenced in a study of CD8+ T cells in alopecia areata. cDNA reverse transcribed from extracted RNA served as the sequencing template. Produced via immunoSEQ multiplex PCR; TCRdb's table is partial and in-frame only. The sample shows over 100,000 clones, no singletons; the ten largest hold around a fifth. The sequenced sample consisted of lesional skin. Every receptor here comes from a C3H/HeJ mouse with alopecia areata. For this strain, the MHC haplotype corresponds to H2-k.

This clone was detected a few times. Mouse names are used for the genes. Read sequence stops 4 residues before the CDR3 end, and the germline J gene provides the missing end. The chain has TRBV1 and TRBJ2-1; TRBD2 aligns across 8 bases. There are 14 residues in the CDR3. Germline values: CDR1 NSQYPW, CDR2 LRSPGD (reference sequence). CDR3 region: CTCSETGAWAEQFF. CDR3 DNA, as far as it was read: TGCACCTGCAGTGAGACTGGGGCGTGGGCT.

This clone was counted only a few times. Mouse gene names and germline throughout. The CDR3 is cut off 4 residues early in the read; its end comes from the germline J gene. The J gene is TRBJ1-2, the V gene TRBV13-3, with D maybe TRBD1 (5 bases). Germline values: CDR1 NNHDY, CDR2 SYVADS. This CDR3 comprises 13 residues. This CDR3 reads CASSGLGEDDYTF. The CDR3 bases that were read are TGTGCCAGCAGTGGACTGGGGGAAGAC.

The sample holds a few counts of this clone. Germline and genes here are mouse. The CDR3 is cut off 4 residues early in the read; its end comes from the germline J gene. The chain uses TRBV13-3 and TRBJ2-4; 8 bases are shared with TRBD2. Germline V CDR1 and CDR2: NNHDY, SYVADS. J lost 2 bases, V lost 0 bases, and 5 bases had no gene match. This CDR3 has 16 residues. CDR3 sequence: CASSDDWGFDQNTLYF. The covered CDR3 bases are TGTGCCAGCAGTGATGACTGGGGGTTTGATCAAAAC.

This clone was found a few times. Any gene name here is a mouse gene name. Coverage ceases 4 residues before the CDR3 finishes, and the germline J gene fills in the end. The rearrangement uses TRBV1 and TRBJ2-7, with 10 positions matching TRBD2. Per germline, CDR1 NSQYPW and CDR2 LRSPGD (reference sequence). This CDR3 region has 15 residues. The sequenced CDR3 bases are TGCACCTGCAGTGCTACCGGGACTGGGGCTTAT. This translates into CTCSATGTGAY. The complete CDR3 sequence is CTCSATGTGAYEQYF.

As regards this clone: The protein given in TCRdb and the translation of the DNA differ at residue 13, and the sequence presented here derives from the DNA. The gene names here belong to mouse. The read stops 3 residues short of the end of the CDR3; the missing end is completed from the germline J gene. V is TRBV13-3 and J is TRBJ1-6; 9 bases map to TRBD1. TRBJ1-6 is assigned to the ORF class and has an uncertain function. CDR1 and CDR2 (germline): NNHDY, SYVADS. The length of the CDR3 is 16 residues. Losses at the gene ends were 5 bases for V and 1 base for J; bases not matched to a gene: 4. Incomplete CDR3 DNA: TGTGCCAGCAGCGCCGGGACAGGGTCCTATAATTCGCCC. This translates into CASSAGTGSYNSP. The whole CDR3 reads CASSAGTGSYNSPLYF.

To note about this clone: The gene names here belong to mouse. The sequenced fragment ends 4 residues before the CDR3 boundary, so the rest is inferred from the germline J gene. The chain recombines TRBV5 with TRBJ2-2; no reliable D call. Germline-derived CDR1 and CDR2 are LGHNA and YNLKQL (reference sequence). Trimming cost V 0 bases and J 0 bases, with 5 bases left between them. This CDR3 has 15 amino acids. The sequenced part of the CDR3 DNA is TGTGCCAGCAGCCAAGACAGCGCAAACACCGGG. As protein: CASSQDSANTG. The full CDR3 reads CASSQDSANTGQLYF.

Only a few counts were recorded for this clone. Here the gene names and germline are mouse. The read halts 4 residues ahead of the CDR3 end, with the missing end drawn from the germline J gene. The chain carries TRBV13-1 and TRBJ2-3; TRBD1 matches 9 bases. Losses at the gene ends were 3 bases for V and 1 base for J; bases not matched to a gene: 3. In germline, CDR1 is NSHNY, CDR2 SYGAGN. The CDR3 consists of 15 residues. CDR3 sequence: CASSGRTGGAETLYF. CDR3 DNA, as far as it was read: TGTGCCAGCAGTGGCAGGACAGGGGGTGCAGAA.

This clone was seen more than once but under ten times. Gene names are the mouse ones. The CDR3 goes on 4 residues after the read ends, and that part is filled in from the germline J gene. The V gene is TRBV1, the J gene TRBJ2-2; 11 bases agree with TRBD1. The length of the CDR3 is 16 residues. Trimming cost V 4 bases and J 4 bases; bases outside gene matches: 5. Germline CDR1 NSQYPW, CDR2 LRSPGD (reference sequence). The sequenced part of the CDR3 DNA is TGCACCTGCAGTGTCGGACAGGGGGCCACCACCGGG. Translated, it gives CTCSVGQGATTG. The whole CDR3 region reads CTCSVGQGATTGQLYF. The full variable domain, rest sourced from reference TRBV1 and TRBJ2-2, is VTLLEQNPRWRLVPRGQAVNLRCILKNSQYPWMSWYQQDLQKQLQWLFTLRSPGDKEVKSLPGADYLATRVTDTELRLQVANMSQGRTLYCTCSVGQGATTGQLYFGEGSKLTVL.

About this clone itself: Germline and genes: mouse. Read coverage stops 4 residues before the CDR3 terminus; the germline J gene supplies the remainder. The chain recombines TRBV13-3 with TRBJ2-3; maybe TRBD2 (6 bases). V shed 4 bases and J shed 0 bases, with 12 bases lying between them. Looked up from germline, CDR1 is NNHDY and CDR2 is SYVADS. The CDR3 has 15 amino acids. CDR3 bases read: TGTGCCAGCAGTCCTACGACTGGTAGTGCAGAA. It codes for CASSPTTGSAE. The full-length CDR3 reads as CASSPTTGSAETLYF.

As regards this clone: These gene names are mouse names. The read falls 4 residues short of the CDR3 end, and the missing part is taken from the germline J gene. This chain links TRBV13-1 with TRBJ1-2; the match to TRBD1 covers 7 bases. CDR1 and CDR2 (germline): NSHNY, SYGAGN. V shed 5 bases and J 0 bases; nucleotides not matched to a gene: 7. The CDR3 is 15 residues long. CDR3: CASSPLTGTNSDYTF. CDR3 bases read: TGTGCCAGCAGCCCCTTGACAGGGACAAACTCC.

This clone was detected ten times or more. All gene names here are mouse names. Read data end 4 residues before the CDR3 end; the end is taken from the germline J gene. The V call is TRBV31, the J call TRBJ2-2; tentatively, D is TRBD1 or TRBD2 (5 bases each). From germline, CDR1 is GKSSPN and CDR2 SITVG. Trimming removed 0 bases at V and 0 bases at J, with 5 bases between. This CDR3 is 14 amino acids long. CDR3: CAWSLGANTGQLYF. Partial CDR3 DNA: TGTGCCTGGAGTCTGGGGGCAAACACCGGG.

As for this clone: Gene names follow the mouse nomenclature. The sequenced CDR3 bases are TGTGCCAGCAGTGATTTGGACTGGGGGGAGCAAAAC. Translating gives CASSDLDWGEQN. Given in full, the CDR3 is CASSDLDWGEQNTLYF. The chain recombines TRBV13-3 with TRBJ2-4; 11 bases align to TRBD2. The read ends 4 residues shy of where the CDR3 ends; the end is completed using the germline J gene. The CDR3 has 16 amino acids. In germline, CDR1 is NNHDY, CDR2 SYVADS. V trimming: 1 base; J trimming: 3 bases; junction bases outside the gene matches: 4. The full variable domain, in which reference TRBV13-3 and TRBJ2-4 provide the parts outside the CDR3, is EAAVTQSPRSKVAVTGGKVTLSCHQTNNHDYMYWYRQDTGHGLRLIHYSYVADSTEKGDIPDGYKASRPSQENFSLILELASLSQTAVYFCASSDLDWGEQNTLYFGAGTRLSVL.

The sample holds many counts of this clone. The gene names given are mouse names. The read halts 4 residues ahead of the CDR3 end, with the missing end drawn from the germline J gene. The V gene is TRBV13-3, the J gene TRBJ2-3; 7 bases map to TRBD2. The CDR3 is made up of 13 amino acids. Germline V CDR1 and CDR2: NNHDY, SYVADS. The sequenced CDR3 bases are TGTGCCAGCAGTCCCGGGACTGAAGAA. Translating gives CASSPGTEE. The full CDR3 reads CASSPGTEETLYF.

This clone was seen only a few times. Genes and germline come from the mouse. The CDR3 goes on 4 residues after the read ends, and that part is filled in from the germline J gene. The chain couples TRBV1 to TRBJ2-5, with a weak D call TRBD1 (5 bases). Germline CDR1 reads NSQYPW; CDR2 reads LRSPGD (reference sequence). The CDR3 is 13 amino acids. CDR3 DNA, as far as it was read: TGCACCTGCAGTGCAAAGGAGGGGGAC. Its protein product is CTCSAKEGD. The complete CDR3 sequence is CTCSAKEGDTQYF.

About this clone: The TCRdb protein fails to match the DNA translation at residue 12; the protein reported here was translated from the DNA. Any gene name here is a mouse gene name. CDR3 DNA (partial): TGCACCTGCAGTGCGCAGGGGTTCTATAATTCGCCC. Amino acid sequence: CTCSAQGFYNSP. In full, the CDR3 reads CTCSAQGFYNSPLYF. The chain recombines TRBV1 with TRBJ1-6; possibly TRBD1 for D (6 bases). Read data end 3 residues before the CDR3 end; the end is taken from the germline J gene. TRBJ1-6 is reported as an ORF; its role is uncertain. This CDR3 is 15 amino acids long. Germline V CDR1 and CDR2: NSQYPW, LRSPGD (reference sequence). The germline V and J ends were trimmed by 3 bases and 3 bases, with 9 bases remaining between them.

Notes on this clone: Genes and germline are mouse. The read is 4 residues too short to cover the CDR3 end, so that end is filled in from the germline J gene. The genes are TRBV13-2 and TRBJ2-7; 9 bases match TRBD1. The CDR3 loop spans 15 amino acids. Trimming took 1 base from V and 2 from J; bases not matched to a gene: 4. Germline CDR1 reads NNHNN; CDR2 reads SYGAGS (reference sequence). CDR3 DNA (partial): TGTGCCAGCGGTGATCTCGGGGACAGGGCCTAT. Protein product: CASGDLGDRAY. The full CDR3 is CASGDLGDRAYEQYF.

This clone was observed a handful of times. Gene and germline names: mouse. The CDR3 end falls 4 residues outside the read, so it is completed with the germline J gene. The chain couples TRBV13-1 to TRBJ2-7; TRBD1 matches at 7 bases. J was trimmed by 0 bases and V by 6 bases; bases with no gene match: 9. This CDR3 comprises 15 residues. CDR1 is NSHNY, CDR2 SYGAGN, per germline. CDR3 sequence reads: CASKSPGQSSYEQYF. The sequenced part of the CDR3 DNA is TGTGCCAGCAAATCCCCGGGACAGAGCTCCTAT.

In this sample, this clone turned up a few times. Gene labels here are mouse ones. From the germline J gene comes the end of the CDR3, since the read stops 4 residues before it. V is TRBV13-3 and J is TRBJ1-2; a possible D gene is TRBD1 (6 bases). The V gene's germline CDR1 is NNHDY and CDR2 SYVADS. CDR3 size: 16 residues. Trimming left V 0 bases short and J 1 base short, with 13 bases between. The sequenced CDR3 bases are TGTGCCAGCAGTGATGCAAGGGACAAGCAAAACTCC. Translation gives CASSDARDKQNS. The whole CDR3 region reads CASSDARDKQNSDYTF.

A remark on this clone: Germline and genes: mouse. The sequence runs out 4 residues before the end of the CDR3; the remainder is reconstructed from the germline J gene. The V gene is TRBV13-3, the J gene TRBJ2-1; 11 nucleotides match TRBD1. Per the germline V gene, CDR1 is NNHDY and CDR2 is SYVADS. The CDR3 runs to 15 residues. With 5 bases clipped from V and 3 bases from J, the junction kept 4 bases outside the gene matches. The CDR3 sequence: CASRGTGGAYAEQFF. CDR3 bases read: TGTGCCAGCAGAGGGACAGGGGGTGCCTATGCT.

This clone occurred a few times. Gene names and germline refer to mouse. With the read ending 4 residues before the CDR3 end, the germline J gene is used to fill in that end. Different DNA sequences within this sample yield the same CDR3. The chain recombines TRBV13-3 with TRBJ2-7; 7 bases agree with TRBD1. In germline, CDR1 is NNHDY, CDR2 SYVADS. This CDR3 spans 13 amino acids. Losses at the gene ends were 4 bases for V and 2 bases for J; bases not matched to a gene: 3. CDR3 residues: CASSLGTAYEQYF. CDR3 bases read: TGTGCCAGCAGTCTTGGGACAGCCTAT.

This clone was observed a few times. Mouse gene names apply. The part of the CDR3 DNA that was read is TGTGCAAGCAGCTCGGGACAGGGCTACCAAGAC. Translated, it gives CASSSGQGYQD. The complete CDR3 sequence is CASSSGQGYQDTQYF. The gene calls are TRBV16 and TRBJ2-5; 9 nucleotides match TRBD1. The read comes to an end 4 residues before the CDR3 does, leaving the germline J gene to fill in the end. The CDR3 spans 15 residues. Trimming removed 4 bases from V and 1 base from J; junction bases left unmatched: 3. CDR1 is SGHSA, CDR2 FRNQAP, per germline.

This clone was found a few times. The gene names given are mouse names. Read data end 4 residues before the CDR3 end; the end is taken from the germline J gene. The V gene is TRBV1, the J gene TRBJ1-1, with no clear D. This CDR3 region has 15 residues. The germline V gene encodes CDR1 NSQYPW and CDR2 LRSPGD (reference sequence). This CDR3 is CTCSADWGKNPEVFF. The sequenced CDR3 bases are TGCACCTGCAGTGCAGATTGGGGAAAAAACCCA. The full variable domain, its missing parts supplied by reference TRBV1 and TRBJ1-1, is VTLLEQNPRWRLVPRGQAVNLRCILKNSQYPWMSWYQQDLQKQLQWLFTLRSPGDKEVKSLPGADYLATRVTDTELRLQVANMSQGRTLYCTCSADWGKNPEVFFGKGTRLTVV.

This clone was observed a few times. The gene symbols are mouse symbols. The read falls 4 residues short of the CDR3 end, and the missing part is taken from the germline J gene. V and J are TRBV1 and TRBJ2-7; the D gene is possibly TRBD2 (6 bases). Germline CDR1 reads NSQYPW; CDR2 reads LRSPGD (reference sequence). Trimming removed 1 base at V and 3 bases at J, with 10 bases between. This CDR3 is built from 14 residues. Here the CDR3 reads CTCSAGGGNYEQYF. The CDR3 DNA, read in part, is TGCACCTGCAGTGCAGGCGGGGGGAACTAT.

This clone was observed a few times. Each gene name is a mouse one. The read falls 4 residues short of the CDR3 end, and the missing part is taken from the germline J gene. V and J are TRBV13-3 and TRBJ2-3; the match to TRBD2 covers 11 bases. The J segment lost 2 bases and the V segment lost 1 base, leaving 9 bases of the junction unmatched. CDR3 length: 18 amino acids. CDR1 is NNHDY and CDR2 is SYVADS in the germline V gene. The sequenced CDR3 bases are TGTGCCAGCAGTGATAACCCTCGGACTGGGGGGAATGCAGAA. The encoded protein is CASSDNPRTGGNAE. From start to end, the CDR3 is CASSDNPRTGGNAETLYF.